This note documents a single T cell receptor (beta chain) sequence. Its target is unknown. Clones were read by immunoSEQ multiplex PCR, and TCRdb kept only the in-frame ones, dropping some. The sample contains about 7,200 clones, 60% to 80% of which appear only once. Each case's diagnosis was confirmed by two pathologists on H&E. These data come from a study of immune evolution from preneoplasia to lung adenocarcinoma. Regarding the study as a whole: Normal lung had highest clonality; later lesions appeared denser, more diverse. Top clone frequencies peaked in normal lung, apparently declining through invasive adenocarcinoma.

CDR1 is SGHTS and CDR2 is YDEGEE in the germline V gene. The length of the CDR3 is 14 residues. V was clipped by 2 bases and J by 11 bases, with 17 bases between them. This chain connects TRBV5-8 to TRBJ1-5; possibly TRBD1 for D (5 bases). The sequencing input was FFPE adjacent normal lung tissue. This clonotype was sampled from a person aged 70 to 79 with lung adenocarcinoma. CDR3 protein: CASSFLTGTLAQHF. The CDR3 nucleotides are TGTGCCAGCAGCTTCCTAACCGGGACGCTGGCCCAGCATTTT.